The next 18 T cell receptor beta chains were all read from a single sample in a study of cytomegalovirus exposure and HLA in healthy donors. PCR primers comprised 60 Vbeta and 13 Jbeta primers. Generated by immunoSEQ multiplex PCR, the TCRdb table keeps only in-frame clones and is missing some. The sample includes approximately 170,000 clones, approximately 80% of them seen just once. Sequenced: PBMCs. The receptors come from a woman in her 40s in good health and CMV-seropositive.

The V and J genes are TRBV4-3 and TRBJ2-2; a possible D gene is TRBD2 (6 bases). Trimming cost V 1 base and J 1 base, with 10 bases left between them. The V gene's germline CDR1 is LGHNA and CDR2 YSLEER. This CDR3 has 16 amino acids. The CDR3 DNA reads as TGCGCCAGCAGCCAAGGGCGGGGTGGGAACACCGGGGAGCTGTTTTTT. Amino acids: CASSQGRGGNTGELFF.

A remark on this clone: The sample carries other DNA sequences with the same CDR3. The rearrangement links TRBV5-1 to TRBJ1-1; D is ambiguous. The V and J ends lost 0 bases and 1 base respectively, with 10 bases between them. Germline loops: CDR1 SGHRS, CDR2 YFSETQ. The CDR3 is made up of 15 amino acids. CDR3 in amino acids: CASSLVAGGNTEAFF. In nucleotides, the CDR3 is TGCGCCAGCAGCTTGGTGGCGGGAGGGAACACTGAAGCTTTCTTT.

CDR3 DNA: TGTGCCAGCAGTTTATTCCAGGGGGGAGATACGCAGTATTTT. It codes for CASSLFQGGDTQYF. This chain connects TRBV27 to TRBJ2-3, with D possibly being TRBD1 (7 bases). Germline CDR1 is MNHEY and CDR2 is SMNVEV (reference sequence). CDR3 length equals 14 residues. Trimming took off 1 base at V and 5 bases at J, with 10 bases between the two ends.

This rearrangement joins TRBV25-1 to TRBJ2-7, with D uncertain. This CDR3 is 13 amino acids long. Per the germline V gene, CDR1 is MGHDK and CDR2 is SYGVNS. V lost 3 bases to trimming and J lost 6 bases, with 12 bases between them. CDR3 loop: CASSDPKSLEQYF. The CDR3 nucleotides read TGTGCCAGCAGTGACCCTAAATCCCTCGAGCAGTACTTC.

This chain connects TRBV7-2 to TRBJ1-2; 7 bases map to TRBD1. Trimming removed 1 base from V and 14 bases from J; junction bases left unmatched: 7. The CDR3 is 12 amino acids. From germline, CDR1 is SGHTA and CDR2 FQGNSA. The CDR3 nucleotides read TGTGCCAGCAGCTTAGGACAGGGTGTTGGAACCTTC. It is translated as CASSLGQGVGTF.

The rearrangement uses TRBV30 and TRBJ1-6, with 7 bases lining up with TRBD1. J lost 7 bases, V lost 5 bases, and 5 bases had no gene match. Germline CDR1 reads GTSNPN; CDR2 reads SVGIG (reference sequence). The length of the CDR3 is 13 residues. For the CDR3, the DNA is TGTGCCTGGGCAGGGGGTGGGAATTCACCCCTCCACTTT. Translation: CAWAGGGNSPLHF.

The sample holds a few counts of this clone. This chain joins TRBV2 and TRBJ1-6; TRBD1 is a possible D gene (6 bases). Germline values: CDR1 SNHLY, CDR2 FYNNEI. V shed 4 bases and J shed 10 bases, with 11 bases lying between them. CDR3 size: 13 residues. CDR3 sequence reads: CASSATGRSPLHF. CDR3 coding DNA: TGTGCCAGCAGTGCGACAGGTCGCTCACCCCTCCACTTT.

This clone was seen a handful of times. The chain carries TRBV5-4 and TRBJ1-2; no reliable D call. The CDR3 runs 11 residues. Trimming removed 3 bases at V and 7 bases at J, with 7 bases between. From germline, CDR1 is SGHNT and CDR2 YYREEE (reference sequence). The CDR3: CASSSVFGYTF. CDR3 DNA: TGTGCCAGCAGCTCAGTCTTTGGCTACACCTTC.

The V gene is TRBV7-2, the J gene TRBJ2-5, with TRBD2 matching over 7 bases. From germline, CDR1 is SGHTA and CDR2 FQGNSA. The CDR3 is 17 residues long. V dropped 5 bases and J dropped 5; count of bases not matched to a gene: 17. CDR3 nucleotides: TGTGCCAGCAGCCTAGTGGGCAGCGGGGCGCCGGGGGAGACCCAGTACTTC. Its protein is CASSLVGSGAPGETQYF.

The V call is TRBV7-2, the J call TRBJ2-7, with D possibly matching TRBD1 (5 bases). CDR1 SGHTA and CDR2 FQGNSA come from the germline V gene. The CDR3 consists of 14 residues. Trimming pared 1 base from V and 6 bases from J, leaving 13 bases between. The CDR3 sequence: CASSLGAGSGEQYF. Here the CDR3 DNA reads TGTGCCAGCAGCTTAGGGGCAGGGTCTGGCGAGCAGTACTTC.

This chain joins TRBV5-4 and TRBJ2-3, with D perhaps TRBD1 (6 bases). Germline CDR1 SGHNT, CDR2 YYREEE (reference sequence). V lost 0 bases to trimming and J lost 2 bases, with 13 bases between them. This CDR3 spans 16 amino acids. DNA for the CDR3: TGTGCCAGCAGCTTGGGGACAGCACAAGTCACAGATACGCAGTATTTT. Amino acids: CASSLGTAQVTDTQYF. Looking up the rest from reference TRBV5-4 and TRBJ2-3 gives the full variable domain: ETGVTQSPTHLIKTRGQQVTLRCSSQSGHNTVSWYQQALGQGPQFIFQYYREEENGRGNFPPRFSGLQFPNYSSELNVNALELDDSALYLCASSLGTAQVTDTQYFGPGTRLTVL.

The chain combines TRBV5-4 with TRBJ1-2, with D possibly TRBD1 on 5 matching bases. V was clipped by 0 bases and J by 2 bases, with 11 bases between them. Germline CDR1 is SGHNT and CDR2 is YYREEE (reference sequence). The CDR3 extends over 15 amino acids. The CDR3 DNA reads TGTGCCAGCAGCTTGGACCAGGGAAGGAACTATGGCTACACCTTC. It yields the protein CASSLDQGRNYGYTF.

The chain links TRBV18 to TRBJ2-7, with TRBD1 matching 7 bases. CDR3 length equals 14 residues. Germline V gene lookup returns CDR1 KGHSH and CDR2 LQKENI. V shed 3 bases and J 2 bases; nucleotides not matched to a gene: 4. CDR3 amino acids: CASSPGQATYEQYF. The DNA of the CDR3 is TGTGCCAGCTCACCTGGACAGGCGACCTACGAGCAGTACTTC. Full variable domain (rest looked up from reference TRBV18 and TRBJ2-7): NAGVMQNPRHLVRRRGQEARLRCSPMKGHSHVYWYRQLPEEGLKFMVYLQKENIIDESGMPKERFSAEFPKEGPSILRIQQVVRGDSAAYFCASSPGQATYEQYFGPGTRLTVT.

V and J are TRBV30 and TRBJ1-2; a weak D match, TRBD1 (6 bases). Germline CDR1 reads GTSNPN; CDR2 reads SVGIG (reference sequence). With 0 bases removed from V and 8 bases from J, the gap between germline ends came to 10 bases. CDR3 length: 12 residues. Written as DNA, the CDR3 is TGTGCCTGGAGTGTACGAGGGGGAGGCTACACCTTC. Amino acids: CAWSVRGGGYTF. The full variable domain, in which reference TRBV30 and TRBJ1-2 provide the parts outside the CDR3, is SQTIHQWPATLVQPVGSPLSLECTVEGTSNPNLYWYRQAAGRGLQLLFYSVGIGQISSEVPQNLSASRPQDRQFILSSKKLLLSDSGFYLCAWSVRGGGYTFGSGTRLTVV.

The chain joins TRBV6-5 to TRBJ1-1, with D maybe TRBD1 (5 bases). The CDR3 spans 14 residues. The germline gives CDR1 MNHEY, CDR2 SVGAGI. V was trimmed by 2 bases and J by 4 bases, leaving 11 bases between them. The CDR3 spells CASSYPGRTTEAFF. The DNA of the CDR3 is TGTGCCAGCAGTTACCCAGGGAGGACCACTGAAGCTTTCTTT.

As for this clone: Other nucleotide sequences in the sample specify the same CDR3. This chain connects TRBV30 to TRBJ2-7, with D maybe TRBD2 (6 bases). The CDR3 runs 16 residues. The germline V gene encodes CDR1 GTSNPN and CDR2 SVGIG (reference sequence). Trimming removed 2 bases at V and 5 bases at J, with 22 bases between. CDR3 amino acids: CAWSHGWGGRTDEQYF. The CDR3, as DNA: TGTGCCTGGAGTCACGGATGGGGAGGAAGGACTGACGAGCAGTACTTC.

This clone was recorded a few times. The rearrangement joins TRBV2 to TRBJ1-1, with 8 bases fitting TRBD1. After removal of 5 bases from V and 7 bases from J, the junction contained 9 bases not matched to a gene. CDR1 SNHLY and CDR2 FYNNEI come from the germline V gene. The CDR3 extends over 14 amino acids. The CDR3 DNA sequence: TGTGCCAGCAGTTACTCGGGTACAGGGGGTGAAGCTTTCTTT. This sequence encodes CASSYSGTGGEAFF. The full variable domain, its missing parts supplied by reference TRBV2 and TRBJ1-1, is EPEVTQTPSHQVTQMGQEVILRCVPISNHLYFYWYRQILGQKVEFLVSFYNNEISEKSEIFDDQFSVERPDGSNFTLKIRSTKLEDSAMYFCASSYSGTGGEAFFGQGTRLTVV.

The V and J genes are TRBV29-1 and TRBJ1-1; D unresolved. The CDR3 is 13 amino acids. Germline CDR1 is SQVTM and CDR2 is ANQGSEA. Trimming pared 7 bases from V and 6 bases from J, leaving 18 bases between. The CDR3 coding sequence is TGCAGCGCCCCCCCCAGTGGTTCTTCTGAAGCTTTCTTT. Translation: CSAPPSGSSEAFF.